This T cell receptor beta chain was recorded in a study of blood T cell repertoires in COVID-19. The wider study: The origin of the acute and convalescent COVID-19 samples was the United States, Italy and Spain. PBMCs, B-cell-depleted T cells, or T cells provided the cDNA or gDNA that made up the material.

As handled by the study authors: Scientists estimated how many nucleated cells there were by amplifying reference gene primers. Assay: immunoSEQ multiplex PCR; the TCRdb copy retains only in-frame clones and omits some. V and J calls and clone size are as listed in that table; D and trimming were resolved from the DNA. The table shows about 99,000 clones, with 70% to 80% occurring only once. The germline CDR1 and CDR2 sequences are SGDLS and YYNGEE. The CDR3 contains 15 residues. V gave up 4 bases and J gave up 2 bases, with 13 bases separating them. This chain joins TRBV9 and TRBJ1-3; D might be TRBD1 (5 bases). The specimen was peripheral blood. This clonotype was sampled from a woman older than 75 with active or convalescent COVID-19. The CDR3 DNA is TGTGCCAGCAGCCGAAAGACAGATCCTGGAAACACCATATATTTT. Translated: CASSRKTDPGNTIYF.